The rows below give T cell receptor beta chains drawn from one sample of a study of cytomegalovirus exposure and HLA in healthy donors. Generated by immunoSEQ multiplex PCR, the TCRdb table keeps only in-frame clones and is missing some. Among over 85,000 clones, 76% were seen once, and the ten largest hold around 15%. The sample was PBMCs. The receptors stem from a man aged 30 to 39 in good health and CMV-seropositive. Both conserved end residues are part of each CDR3. D genes are given only for firm matches. Only part of the rows carry a size: once, few, many, or a class if the clone is expanded.

size	V	J	D	DNA	CDR3
NA	TRBV19	TRBJ2-5	NA	TGTGCCAGTAGTACCTACACGGAGGGACAAGAGACCCAGTACTTC	CASSTYTEGQETQYF
NA	TRBV19	TRBJ1-5	NA	TGTGCCAGTAGTATAGCTGGGGGGACTAATCAGCCCCAGCATTTT	CASSIAGGTNQPQHF
NA	TRBV6-6	TRBJ1-2	NA	TGTGCCAGCACCCCCCCAGGGGCCGTTCCGCTCTACACCTTC	CASTPPGAVPLYTF
NA	TRBV7-6	TRBJ2-1	TRBD2	TGTGCCAGCAGCCCTAGCGGGGGGGCGGAGAATGAGCAGTTCTTC	CASSPSGGAENEQFF
NA	TRBV28	TRBJ1-4	NA	TGTGCCAGCAGTCCCCCGGGGGGCGATGAAAAACTGTTTTTT	CASSPPGGDEKLFF
NA	TRBV2	TRBJ1-5	NA	TGTGCCAGCAGTGATGCGGCGGGGTATAGCAATCAGCCCCAGCATTTT	CASSDAAGYSNQPQHF
once	TRBV5-1	TRBJ2-1	TRBD2	TGCGCCAGCAGCGAGCGGGGGGGTATCTACAATGAGCAGTTCTTC	CASSERGGIYNEQFF
NA	TRBV11-1	TRBJ2-5	NA	TGTGCCAGCAGCTTATGGACAGGGAGGGTTGGAGAGACCCAGTACTTC	CASSLWTGRVGETQYF
few	TRBV5-1	TRBJ2-5	TRBD1	TGCGCCAGCAGCTCCATGGGGACAGGAGAGACCCAGTACTTC	CASSSMGTGETQYF
NA	TRBV29-1	TRBJ1-3	TRBD1	TGCAGCGTTGGACCGACAGGGAACGGAAACACCATATATTTT	CSVGPTGNGNTIYF
NA	TRBV19	TRBJ2-5	TRBD2	TGTGCCAGTAGCCTCTCGCGCGGGACTAGCGAGACCCAGTACTTC	CASSLSRGTSETQYF
NA	TRBV2	TRBJ1-4	TRBD1	TGTGCCAGCAGGGACAGGAAGACAACTAATGAAAAACTGTTTTTT	CASRDRKTTNEKLFF
NA	TRBV6-4	TRBJ2-3	TRBD1	TGTGCCAGCAGGTTTGGACAGGGGGCTGCAGATACGCAGTATTTT	CASRFGQGAADTQYF
NA	TRBV7-9	TRBJ1-2	TRBD1	TGTGCCAGCAGCTCAGGGGGCGCAGCGTATGGCTACACCTTC	CASSSGGAAYGYTF
NA	TRBV9	TRBJ2-2	NA	TGTGCCAGCAGCGGAGGGAGGACCGGGGAGCTGTTTTTT	CASSGGRTGELFF
NA	TRBV7-6	TRBJ2-1	NA	TGTGCCAGCAGCTTGGGCGGGTACGGTTACAATGAGCAGTTCTTC	CASSLGGYGYNEQFF
once	TRBV7-9	TRBJ1-1	TRBD1	TGTGCCAGCAGCTTAGGACAGGGGAGGACTGAAGCTTTCTTT	CASSLGQGRTEAFF
few	TRBV7-9	TRBJ1-6	NA	TGTGCCAGCAGCTCATCTCTTGCGGGTTCACCCCTCCACTTT	CASSSSLAGSPLHF
NA	TRBV6-6	TRBJ2-5	NA	TGTGCCAGCAGCCCTCCCGGCGGGGAGACCCAGTACTTC	CASSPPGGETQYF
NA	TRBV6-5	TRBJ2-1	TRBD1	TGTGCCAGCAGTTACTGGGCGGGACAGGGGGACAATGAGCAGTTCTTC	CASSYWAGQGDNEQFF
NA	TRBV19	TRBJ2-7	TRBD1	TGTGCCAGTAGTATGGGACAGGGAGGCTACGAGCAGTACTTC	CASSMGQGGYEQYF
NA	TRBV4-1	TRBJ1-5	NA	TGCGCCAGCAGCCAGCCCGGGGATCAGCCCCAGCATTTT	CASSQPGDQPQHF
NA	TRBV5-1	TRBJ1-2	NA	TGCGCCAGCAGCTTGGGGCAGGGGACGTACTATGGCTACACCTTC	CASSLGQGTYYGYTF
NA	TRBV7-6	TRBJ1-2	TRBD1	TGTGCCAGCAGCCTACAGGGGGCGGATGGCTACACCTTC	CASSLQGADGYTF
NA	TRBV9	TRBJ2-1	TRBD1	TGTGCCAGCAGCGTGGGGACAGGGCCTGATGAGCAGTTCTTC	CASSVGTGPDEQFF
NA	TRBV7-2	TRBJ1-1	TRBD1	TGTGCCAGCAGCCTGAATTGGGACAGCCACACTGAAGCTTTCTTT	CASSLNWDSHTEAFF
NA	TRBV4-3	TRBJ1-5	NA	TGCGCCAGCAGCCAAGACGCGGATCAGCCCCAGCATTTT	CASSQDADQPQHF
once	TRBV7-9	TRBJ2-1	TRBD2	TGTGCCAGCAGCTCGGGACTAGCGAAAGACAATGAGCAGTTCTTC	CASSSGLAKDNEQFF
NA	TRBV9	TRBJ1-2	NA	TGTGCCAGCAGCGTAGTGACGGGAGAAGCTGGCTACACCTTC	CASSVVTGEAGYTF
few	TRBV28	TRBJ1-4	NA	TGTGCCAGCAGTTTAAAGCAGGTTGAAAAACTGTTTTTT	CASSLKQVEKLFF
NA	TRBV27	TRBJ2-3	NA	TGTGCCAGCAGTTTAAGGGCGGGGCGGGGCACAGATACGCAGTATTTT	CASSLRAGRGTDTQYF
NA	TRBV10-2	TRBJ2-5	TRBD1	TGCGCCAGCAGTCGGACAGGACAGGGAGAGACCCAGTACTTC	CASSRTGQGETQYF
NA	TRBV6-1	TRBJ2-1	TRBD2	TGTGCCAGCAGTGAAGCTAGCGGGACTCAGTTCTTC	CASSEASGTQFF
few	TRBV11-2	TRBJ1-4	NA	TGTGCCAGCAGCTTAGAGGCAGGGGCCTGGGAAAAACTGTTTTTT	CASSLEAGAWEKLFF
NA	TRBV4-3	TRBJ2-1	TRBD1	TGCGCCAGCAGCCAAGACAGGGGGCCCTACAATGAGCAGTTCTTC	CASSQDRGPYNEQFF
NA	TRBV28	TRBJ2-2	TRBD1	TGTGCCAGCAGACCGGACAGGGGGGAGCTGTTTTTT	CASRPDRGELFF
NA	TRBV27	TRBJ2-1	TRBD1	TGTGCCAGCAGACGGGACAGCTACAATGAGCAGTTCTTC	CASRRDSYNEQFF
NA	TRBV7-9	TRBJ1-1	NA	TGTGCCAGCAGCTTAGGTCGGGGTATGAACACTGAAGCTTTCTTT	CASSLGRGMNTEAFF
NA	TRBV7-9	TRBJ2-2	TRBD2	TGTGCCAGCAGCCGGTCGCGGGGGACGAACACCGGGGAGCTGTTTTTT	CASSRSRGTNTGELFF
once	TRBV2	TRBJ2-7	NA	TGTGCCAGCAGTGCAACCTACGAGCAGTACTTC	CASSATYEQYF
NA	TRBV28	TRBJ1-2	NA	TGTGCCAGCAGTTTTATAGAGTCATCTAACTATGGCTACACCTTC	CASSFIESSNYGYTF
NA	TRBV7-8	TRBJ2-2	TRBD2	TGTGCCAGCAGCTCCCTGGGACTAGCGGGGACCATGAACACCGGGGAGCTGTTTTTT	CASSSLGLAGTMNTGELFF
NA	TRBV7-6	TRBJ2-5	TRBD2	TGTGCCAGCAGTCGTATACGCGACCGGGGGGGAGAGACCCAGTACTTC	CASSRIRDRGGETQYF